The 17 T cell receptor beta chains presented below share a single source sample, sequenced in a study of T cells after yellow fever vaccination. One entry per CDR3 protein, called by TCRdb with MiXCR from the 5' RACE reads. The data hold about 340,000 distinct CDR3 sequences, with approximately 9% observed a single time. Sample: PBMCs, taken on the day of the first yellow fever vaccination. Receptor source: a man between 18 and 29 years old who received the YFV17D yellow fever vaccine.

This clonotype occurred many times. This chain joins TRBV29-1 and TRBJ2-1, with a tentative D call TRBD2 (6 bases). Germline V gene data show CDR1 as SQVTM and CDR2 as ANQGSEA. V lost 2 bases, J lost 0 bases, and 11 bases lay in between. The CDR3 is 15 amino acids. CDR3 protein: CSVESGTDSYNEQFF. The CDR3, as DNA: TGCAGCGTTGAATCCGGGACTGACTCCTACAATGAGCAGTTCTTC.

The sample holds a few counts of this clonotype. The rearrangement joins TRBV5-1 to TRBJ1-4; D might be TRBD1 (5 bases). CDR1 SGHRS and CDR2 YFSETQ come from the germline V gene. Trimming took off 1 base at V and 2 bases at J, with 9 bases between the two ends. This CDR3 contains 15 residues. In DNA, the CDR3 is TGCGCCAGCAGCTTGTTCGGGGCGACTAATGAAAAACTGTTTTTT. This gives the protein CASSLFGATNEKLFF.

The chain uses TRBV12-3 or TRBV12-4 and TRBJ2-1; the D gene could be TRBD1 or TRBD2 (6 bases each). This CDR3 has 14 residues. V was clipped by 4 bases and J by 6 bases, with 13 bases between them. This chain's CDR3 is CASSWGQGGNEQFF. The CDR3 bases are TGTGCCAGCAGTTGGGGGCAGGGAGGCAATGAGCAGTTCTTC.

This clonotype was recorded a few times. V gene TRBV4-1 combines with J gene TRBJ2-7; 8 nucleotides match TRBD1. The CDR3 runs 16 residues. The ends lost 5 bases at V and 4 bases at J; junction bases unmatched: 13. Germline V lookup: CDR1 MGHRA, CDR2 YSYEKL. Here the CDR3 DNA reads TGCGCCAGCAGCTCACCATTAGGGACAGGTTCGTACGAGCAGTACTTC. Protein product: CASSSPLGTGSYEQYF.

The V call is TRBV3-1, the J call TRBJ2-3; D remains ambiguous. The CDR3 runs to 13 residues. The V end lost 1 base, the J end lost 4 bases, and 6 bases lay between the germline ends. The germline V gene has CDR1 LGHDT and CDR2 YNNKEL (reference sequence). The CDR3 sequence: CASSQAESDTQYF. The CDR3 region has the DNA TGTGCCAGCAGCCAAGCTGAATCAGATACGCAGTATTTT.

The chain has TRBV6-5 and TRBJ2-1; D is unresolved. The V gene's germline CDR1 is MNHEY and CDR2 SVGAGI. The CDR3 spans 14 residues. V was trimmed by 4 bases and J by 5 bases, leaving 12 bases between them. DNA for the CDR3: TGTGCCAGCAGTTTTCTCAGCACGGACAATGAGCAGTTCTTC. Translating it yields CASSFLSTDNEQFF.

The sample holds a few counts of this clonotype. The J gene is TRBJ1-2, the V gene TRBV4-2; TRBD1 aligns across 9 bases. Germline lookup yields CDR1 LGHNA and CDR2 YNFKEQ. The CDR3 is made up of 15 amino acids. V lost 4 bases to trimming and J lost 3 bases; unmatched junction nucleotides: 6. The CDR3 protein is CASSRGQGMDYGYTF. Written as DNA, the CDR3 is TGTGCCAGCAGCCGTGGACAGGGGATGGACTATGGCTACACCTTC.

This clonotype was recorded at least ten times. The CDR3 loop is CATSARGGLQETQYF. As DNA, the CDR3 is TGTGCCACCAGTGCTCGCGGGGGGTTACAAGAGACCCAGTACTTC. The V gene is TRBV24-1, the J gene TRBJ2-5, with TRBD2 identical over 8 bases. Germline V gene sequence: CDR1 KGHDR, CDR2 SFDVKD. V lost 5 bases and J lost 2; bases outside the gene matches: 6. This CDR3 has 15 amino acids.

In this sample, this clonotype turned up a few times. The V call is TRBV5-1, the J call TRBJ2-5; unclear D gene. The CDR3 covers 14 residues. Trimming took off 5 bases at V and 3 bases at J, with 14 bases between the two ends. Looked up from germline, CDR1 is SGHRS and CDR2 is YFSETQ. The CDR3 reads CASRLVGPKETQYF. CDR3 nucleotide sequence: TGCGCCAGCAGGCTGGTCGGTCCCAAAGAGACCCAGTACTTC.

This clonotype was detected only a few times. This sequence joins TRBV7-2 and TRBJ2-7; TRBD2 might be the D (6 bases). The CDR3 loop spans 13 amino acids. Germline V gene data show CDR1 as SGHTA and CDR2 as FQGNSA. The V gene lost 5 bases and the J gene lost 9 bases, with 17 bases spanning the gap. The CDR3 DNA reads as TGTGCCAGCAGCCCCTCGGGGACTGAATTGCAGTACTTC. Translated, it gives CASSPSGTELQYF. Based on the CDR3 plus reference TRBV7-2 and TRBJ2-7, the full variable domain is GAGVSQSPSNKVTEKGKDVELRCDPISGHTALYWYRQSLGQGLEFLIYFQGNSAPDKSGLPSDRFSAERTGGSVSTLTIQRTQQEDSAVYLCASSPSGTELQYFGPGTRLTVT.

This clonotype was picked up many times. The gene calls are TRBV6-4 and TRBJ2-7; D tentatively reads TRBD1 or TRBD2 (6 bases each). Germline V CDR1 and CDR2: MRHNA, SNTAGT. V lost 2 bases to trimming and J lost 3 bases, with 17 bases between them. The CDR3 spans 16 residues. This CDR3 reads CASSDPGAEGGYEQYF. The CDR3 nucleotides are TGTGCCAGCAGTGACCCGGGGGCCGAGGGTGGCTACGAGCAGTACTTC.

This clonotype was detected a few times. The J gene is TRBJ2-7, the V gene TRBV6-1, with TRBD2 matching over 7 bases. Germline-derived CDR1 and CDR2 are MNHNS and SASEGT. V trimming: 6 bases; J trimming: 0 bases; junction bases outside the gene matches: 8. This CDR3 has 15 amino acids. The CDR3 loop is CASRSPGGSSYEQYF. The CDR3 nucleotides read TGTGCCAGCAGGTCCCCCGGGGGGAGCTCCTACGAGCAGTACTTC.

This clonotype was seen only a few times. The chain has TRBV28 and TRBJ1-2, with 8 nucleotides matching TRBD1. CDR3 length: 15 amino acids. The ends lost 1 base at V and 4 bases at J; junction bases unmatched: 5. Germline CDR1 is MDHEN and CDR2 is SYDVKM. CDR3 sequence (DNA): TGTGCCAGCAGTTTATATGGACAGGGTCTCTATGGCTACACCTTC. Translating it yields CASSLYGQGLYGYTF.

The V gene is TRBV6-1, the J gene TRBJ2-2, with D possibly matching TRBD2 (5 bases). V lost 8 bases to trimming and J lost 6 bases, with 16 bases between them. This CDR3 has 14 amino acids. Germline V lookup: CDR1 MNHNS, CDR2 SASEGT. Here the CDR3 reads CASGVASLSGELFF. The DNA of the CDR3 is TGTGCCAGCGGAGTAGCTAGCCTCTCCGGGGAGCTGTTTTTT.

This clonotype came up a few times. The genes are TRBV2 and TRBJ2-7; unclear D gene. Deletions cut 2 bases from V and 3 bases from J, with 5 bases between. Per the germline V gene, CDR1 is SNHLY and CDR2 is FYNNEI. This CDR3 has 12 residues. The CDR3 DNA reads TGTGCCAGCAGTGAAAGGGACTACGAGCAGTACTTC. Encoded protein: CASSERDYEQYF.

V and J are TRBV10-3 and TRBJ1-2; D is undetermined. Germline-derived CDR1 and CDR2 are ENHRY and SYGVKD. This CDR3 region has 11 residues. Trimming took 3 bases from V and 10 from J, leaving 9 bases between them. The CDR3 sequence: CAISDGWYYTF. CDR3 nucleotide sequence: TGTGCCATCAGTGATGGCTGGTACTACACCTTC.

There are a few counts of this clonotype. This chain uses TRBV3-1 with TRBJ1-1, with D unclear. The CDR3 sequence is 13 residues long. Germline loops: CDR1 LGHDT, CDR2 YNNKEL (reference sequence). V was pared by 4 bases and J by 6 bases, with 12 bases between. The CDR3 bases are TGTGCCAGCAGCCTGGACGCGGGCGCTGAAGCTTTCTTT. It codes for CASSLDAGAEAFF. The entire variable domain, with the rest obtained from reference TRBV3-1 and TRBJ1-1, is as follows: DTAVSQTPKYLVTQMGNDKSIKCEQNLGHDTMYWYKQDSKKFLKIMFSYNNKELIINETVPNRFSPKSPDKAHLNLHINSLELGDSAVYFCASSLDAGAEAFFGQGTRLTVV.